The rows below give T cell receptor beta chains drawn from one sample of a study of a mutant IDH1 vaccine in newly diagnosed glioma. Here immunoSEQ multiplex PCR was the method, and the copy in TCRdb shows in-frame clones only, minus some. In the table there are 75,000 to 100,000 clones, around 90% of which are singletons. The sequencing here drew on PBMCs, taken from a glioma patient treated with radiotherapy, temozolomide or both. These receptor sequences come from a woman between 45 and 65 years old with glioma. CDR3s include the opening cysteine and the closing phenylalanine or tryptophan. The D gene is left open where the match is weak.

v_call	d_call	j_call	cdr3_aa
TRBV7-9	-	TRBJ2-1	CASSFRRGTYNEQFF
TRBV5-4	-	TRBJ2-5	CASSLAGLQETQYF
TRBV10-3	TRBD2	TRBJ2-1	CAISEVRRASGTYNEQFF
TRBV10-1	-	TRBJ1-1	CASSARQMNTEAFF
TRBV30	TRBD1	TRBJ1-6	CAWSRTWTGIQPLHF
TRBV7-9	TRBD2	TRBJ2-7	CASSSPTSVGTYEQYF
TRBV7-9	-	TRBJ2-2	CASSFGQANTGELFF
TRBV9	-	TRBJ2-2	CASRQVPNTGELFF
TRBV10-3	TRBD1	TRBJ1-2	CAIRAGQEGYTF
TRBV6-4	TRBD1	TRBJ1-2	CASSDLPGQGSSYGYTF
TRBV28	TRBD2	TRBJ2-7	CASSRASSGSYEQYF
TRBV21-1	-	TRBJ2-2	CASSTGQGTNTGELFF
TRBV30	-	TRBJ2-3	CAWSWGRTTDTQYF
TRBV18	TRBD2	TRBJ2-7	CASSPPGLAGGTYEQYF
TRBV5-1	TRBD2	TRBJ2-5	CASSFQGTSGMETQYF
TRBV5-8	-	TRBJ2-1	CASSLWLGTPRDNEQFF
TRBV28	-	TRBJ2-7	CASNSWGLGAREQYF
TRBV7-9	-	TRBJ2-2	CASSLALFGELFF
TRBV30	-	TRBJ2-5	CAWGRGQRQETQYF
TRBV2	TRBD1	TRBJ1-2	CASRRQGEGYTF
TRBV5-1	-	TRBJ1-1	CASSLYEGPGTEAFF
TRBV7-3	-	TRBJ2-5	CASSRGGEPQETQYF
TRBV28	TRBD1	TRBJ2-7	CASSGGGQGSHEQYF
TRBV7-6	-	TRBJ2-7	CASSPGTDYEQYF
TRBV27	-	TRBJ1-1	CASSPSKGDRNTEAFF
TRBV6-1	-	TRBJ2-7	CASSPGTSGSYEQYF
TRBV30	TRBD1	TRBJ2-1	CAWSQGARNEQFF
TRBV19	TRBD1	TRBJ1-5	CASSRQGVGNQPQHF
TRBV5-1	-	TRBJ2-7	CASSPDSDEQYF
TRBV6-6	TRBD2	TRBJ2-1	CASSIASGSYNEQFF
TRBV18	-	TRBJ2-5	CASSPRGDQETQYF
TRBV27	-	TRBJ1-2	CASKERGGYGYTF
TRBV10-3	-	TRBJ1-2	CAISESPGRGNYGYTF
TRBV5-1	TRBD1	TRBJ2-7	CASSPTGELYEQYF
TRBV13	-	TRBJ2-3	CASRYSTDTQYF
TRBV7-9	-	TRBJ2-3	CASSLVFGFTDTQYF
TRBV18	TRBD2	TRBJ2-3	CASSPGLAGVGTDTQYF
TRBV30	-	TRBJ1-2	CAWDIQRGDYGYTF
TRBV29-1	TRBD1	TRBJ1-2	CSVDQVGQGYGYTF
TRBV10-3	-	TRBJ2-1	CAISEGPRYNEQFF
TRBV29-1	-	TRBJ1-2	CSAVGEDGYTF
TRBV19	-	TRBJ2-6	CASSMGSGANVLTF
TRBV6-1	-	TRBJ1-6	CASSENWVSNSPLHF
TRBV6-1	-	TRBJ2-7	CASSGSPAYEQYF
TRBV6-5	-	TRBJ1-1	CASSEVLGSTEAFF
TRBV14	-	TRBJ2-7	CASSQGLGIGEQYF
TRBV5-1	-	TRBJ2-3	CASNPGVGDTQYF
TRBV7-8	-	TRBJ2-1	CASSLEADNEQFF
TRBV7-6	-	TRBJ2-1	CASSPGQRFSYNEQFF
TRBV29-1	TRBD1	TRBJ1-2	CSVSWDRDPGYTF
TRBV5-6	TRBD1	TRBJ2-7	CASSPDRAHEQYF
TRBV27	-	TRBJ1-1	CASSPNPGPGPLGAFF
TRBV6-6	TRBD1	TRBJ1-5	CASTTQGANQPQHF